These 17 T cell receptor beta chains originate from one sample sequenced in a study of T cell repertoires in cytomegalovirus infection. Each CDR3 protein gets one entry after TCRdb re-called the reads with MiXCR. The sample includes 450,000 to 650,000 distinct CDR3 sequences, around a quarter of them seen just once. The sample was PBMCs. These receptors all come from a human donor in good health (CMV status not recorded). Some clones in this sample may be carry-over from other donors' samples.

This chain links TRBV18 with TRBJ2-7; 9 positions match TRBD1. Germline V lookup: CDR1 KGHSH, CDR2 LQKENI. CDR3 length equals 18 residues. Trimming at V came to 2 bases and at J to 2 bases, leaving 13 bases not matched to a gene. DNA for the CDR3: TGTGCCAGCTCACCATCTCACGGGACAGGGATGGACACCTACGAGCAGTACTTC. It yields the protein CASSPSHGTGMDTYEQYF. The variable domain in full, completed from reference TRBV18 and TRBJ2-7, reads NAGVMQNPRHLVRRRGQEARLRCSPMKGHSHVYWYRQLPEEGLKFMVYLQKENIIDESGMPKERFSAEFPKEGPSILRIQQVVRGDSAAYFCASSPSHGTGMDTYEQYFGPGTRLTVT.

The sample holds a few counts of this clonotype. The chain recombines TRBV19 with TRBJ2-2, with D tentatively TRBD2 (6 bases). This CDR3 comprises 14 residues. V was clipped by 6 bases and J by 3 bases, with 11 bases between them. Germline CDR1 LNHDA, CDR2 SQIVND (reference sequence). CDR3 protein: CASSTGLHTGELFF. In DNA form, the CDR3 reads TGTGCCAGTAGCACGGGACTGCACACCGGGGAGCTGTTTTTT.

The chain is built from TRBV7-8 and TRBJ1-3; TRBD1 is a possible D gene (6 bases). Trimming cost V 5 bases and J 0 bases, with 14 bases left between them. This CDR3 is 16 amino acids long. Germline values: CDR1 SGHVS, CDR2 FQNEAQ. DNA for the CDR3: TGTGCCAGCAGCGTCACAACAGGGAGCTCTGGAAACACCATATATTTT. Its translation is CASSVTTGSSGNTIYF. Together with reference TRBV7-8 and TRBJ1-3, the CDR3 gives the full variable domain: GAGVSQSPRYKVAKRGQDVALRCDPISGHVSLFWYQQALGQGPEFLTYFQNEAQLDKSGLPSDRFFAERPEGSVSTLKIQRTQQEDSAVYLCASSVTTGSSGNTIYFGEGSWLTVV.

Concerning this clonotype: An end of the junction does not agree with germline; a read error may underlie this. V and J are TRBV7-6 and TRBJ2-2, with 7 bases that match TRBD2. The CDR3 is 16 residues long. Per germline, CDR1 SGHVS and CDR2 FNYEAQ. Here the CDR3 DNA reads TGTGCCAGCAGCTTAGAATCGTTTGGTTCAGGCGGGGGGCTGTTTTTT. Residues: CASSLESFGSGGGLFF. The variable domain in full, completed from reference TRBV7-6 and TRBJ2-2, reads GAGVSQSPRYKVTKRGQDVALRCDPISGHVSLYWYRQALGQGPEFLTYFNYEAQQDKSGLPNDRFSAERPEGSISTLTIQRTEQRDSAMYRCASSLESFGSGGGLFFGEGSRLTVL.

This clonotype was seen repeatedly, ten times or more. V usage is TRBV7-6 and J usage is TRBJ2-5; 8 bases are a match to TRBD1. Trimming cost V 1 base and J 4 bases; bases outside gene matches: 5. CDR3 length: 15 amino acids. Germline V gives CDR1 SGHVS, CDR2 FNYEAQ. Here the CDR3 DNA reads TGTGCCAGCAGCTTAGGGGGACAGGAGACAGAGACCCAGTACTTC. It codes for CASSLGGQETETQYF.

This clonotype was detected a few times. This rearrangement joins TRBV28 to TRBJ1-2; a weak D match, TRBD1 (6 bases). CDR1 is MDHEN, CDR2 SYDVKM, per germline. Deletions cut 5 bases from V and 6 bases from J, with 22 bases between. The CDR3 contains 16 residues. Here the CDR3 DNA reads TGTGCCAGCAGTCCCCCCGTTCTACAGGGAACAAATGGCTACACCTTC. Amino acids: CASSPPVLQGTNGYTF.

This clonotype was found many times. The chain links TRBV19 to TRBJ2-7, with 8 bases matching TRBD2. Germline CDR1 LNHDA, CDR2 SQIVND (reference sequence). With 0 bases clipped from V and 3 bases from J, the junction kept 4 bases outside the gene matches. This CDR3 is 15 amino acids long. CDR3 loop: CASSIEAGVGYEQYF. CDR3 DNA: TGTGCCAGTAGTATAGAAGCGGGAGTGGGCTACGAGCAGTACTTC. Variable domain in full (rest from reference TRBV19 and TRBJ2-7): DGGITQSPKYLFRKEGQNVTLSCEQNLNHDAMYWYRQDPGQGLRLIYYSQIVNDFQKGDIAEGYSVSREKKESFPLTVTSAQKNPTAFYLCASSIEAGVGYEQYFGPGTRLTVT.

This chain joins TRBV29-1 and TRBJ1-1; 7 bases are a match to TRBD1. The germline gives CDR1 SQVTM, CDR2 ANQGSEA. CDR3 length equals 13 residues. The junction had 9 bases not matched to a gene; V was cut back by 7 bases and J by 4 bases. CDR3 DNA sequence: TGCAGCGCCCAACAGGGGTGGGGCACTGAAGCTTTCTTT. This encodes CSAQQGWGTEAFF.

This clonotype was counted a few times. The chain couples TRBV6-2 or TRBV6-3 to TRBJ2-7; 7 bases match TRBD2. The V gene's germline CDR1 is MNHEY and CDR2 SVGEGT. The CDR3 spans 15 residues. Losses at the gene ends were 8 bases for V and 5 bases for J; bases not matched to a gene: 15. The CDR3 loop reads CASRLATLPGHEQYF. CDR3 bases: TGTGCCAGCCGACTAGCCACCCTCCCGGGCCACGAGCAGTACTTC.

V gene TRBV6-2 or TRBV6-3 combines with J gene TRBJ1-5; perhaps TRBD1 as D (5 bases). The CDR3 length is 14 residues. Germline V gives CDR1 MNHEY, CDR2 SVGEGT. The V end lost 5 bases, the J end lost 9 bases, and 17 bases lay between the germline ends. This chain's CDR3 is CASSNADLGGPQHF. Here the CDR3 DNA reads TGTGCCAGCAGTAACGCCGACCTGGGGGGGCCCCAGCATTTT.

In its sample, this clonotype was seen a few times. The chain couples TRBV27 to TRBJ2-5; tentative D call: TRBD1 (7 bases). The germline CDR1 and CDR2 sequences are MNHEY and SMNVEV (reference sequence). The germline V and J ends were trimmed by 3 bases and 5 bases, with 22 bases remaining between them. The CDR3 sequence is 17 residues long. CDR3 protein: CASSLGWTGLGRETQYF. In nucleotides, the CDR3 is TGTGCCAGCAGTTTGGGTTGGACAGGCTTGGGGAGGGAGACCCAGTACTTC.

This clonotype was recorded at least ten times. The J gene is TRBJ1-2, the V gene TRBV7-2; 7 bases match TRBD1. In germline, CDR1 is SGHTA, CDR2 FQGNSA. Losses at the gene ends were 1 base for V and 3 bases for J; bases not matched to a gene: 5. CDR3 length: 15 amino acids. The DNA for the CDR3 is TGTGCCAGCAGCTTAGTGCAGGGGGGGGACTATGGCTACACCTTC. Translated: CASSLVQGGDYGYTF.

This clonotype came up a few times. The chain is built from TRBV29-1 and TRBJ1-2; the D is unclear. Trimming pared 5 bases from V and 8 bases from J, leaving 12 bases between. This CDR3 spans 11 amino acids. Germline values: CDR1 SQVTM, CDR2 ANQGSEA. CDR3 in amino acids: CSVQTDWGYTF. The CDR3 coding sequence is TGCAGCGTTCAAACGGATTGGGGCTACACCTTC.

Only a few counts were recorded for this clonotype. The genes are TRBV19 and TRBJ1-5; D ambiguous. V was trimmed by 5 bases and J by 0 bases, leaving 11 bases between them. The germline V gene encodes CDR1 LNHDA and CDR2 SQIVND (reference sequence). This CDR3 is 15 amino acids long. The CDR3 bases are TGTGCCAGTAGTCCGGCCGGCCATAGCAATCAGCCCCAGCATTTT. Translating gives CASSPAGHSNQPQHF.

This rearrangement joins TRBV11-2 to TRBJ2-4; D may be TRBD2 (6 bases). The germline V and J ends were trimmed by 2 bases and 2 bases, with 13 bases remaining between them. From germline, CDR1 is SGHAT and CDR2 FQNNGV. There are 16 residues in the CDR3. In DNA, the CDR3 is TGTGCCAGCAGCTTACTAGGCGGGACTCCCAAAAACATTCAGTACTTC. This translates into CASSLLGGTPKNIQYF. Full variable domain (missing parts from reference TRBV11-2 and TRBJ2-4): EAGVAQSPRYKIIEKRQSVAFWCNPISGHATLYWYQQILGQGPKLLIQFQNNGVVDDSQLPKDRFSAERLKGVDSTLKIQPAKLEDSAVYLCASSLLGGTPKNIQYFGAGTRLSVL.

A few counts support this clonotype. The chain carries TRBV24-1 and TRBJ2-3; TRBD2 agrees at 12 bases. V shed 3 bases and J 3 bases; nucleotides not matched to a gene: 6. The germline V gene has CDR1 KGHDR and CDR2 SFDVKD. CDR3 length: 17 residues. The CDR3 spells CATSDASTSGRTDTQYF. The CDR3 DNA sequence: TGTGCCACCAGTGATGCCTCAACTAGCGGGAGGACAGATACGCAGTATTTT.

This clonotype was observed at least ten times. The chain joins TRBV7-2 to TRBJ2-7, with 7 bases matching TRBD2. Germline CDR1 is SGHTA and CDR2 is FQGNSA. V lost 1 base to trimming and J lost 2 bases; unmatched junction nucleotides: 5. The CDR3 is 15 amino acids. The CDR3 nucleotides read TGTGCCAGCAGCTTAGGACTAGCCACACCCTACGAGCAGTACTTC. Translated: CASSLGLATPYEQYF. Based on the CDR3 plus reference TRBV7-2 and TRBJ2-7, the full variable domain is GAGVSQSPSNKVTEKGKDVELRCDPISGHTALYWYRQSLGQGLEFLIYFQGNSAPDKSGLPSDRFSAERTGGSVSTLTIQRTQQEDSAVYLCASSLGLATPYEQYFGPGTRLTVT.